The 32 T cell receptor beta chains below were found in one sample sequenced in a study of cytomegalovirus exposure and HLA in healthy donors. The PCR had 60 Vbeta and 13 Jbeta primers. TCRdb's copy holds only in-frame clones and misses some; the assay was immunoSEQ multiplex PCR. This repertoire shows over 150,000 clones, roughly 82% found once; its top ten account for over 8.5%. Material for sequencing was PBMCs. Receptors were obtained from a man aged 45-60 years in good health and CMV-seropositive.

V gene TRBV5-5 combines with J gene TRBJ1-1; 9 bases map to TRBD1. The length of the CDR3 is 15 residues. Germline V CDR1 and CDR2: SGHKS, YYEKEE (reference sequence). The V and J ends lost 6 bases and 1 base, in that order; junction bases with no gene match: 7. The CDR3 region has the DNA TGTGCCAGCACGGGAACAGGGGGCTGGAACACTGAAGCTTTCTTT. Translated: CASTGTGGWNTEAFF.

The chain couples TRBV2 to TRBJ1-2, with D possibly TRBD1 on 5 matching bases. CDR3 size: 15 residues. The germline CDR1 and CDR2 sequences are SNHLY and FYNNEI. V was cut by 6 bases and J by 3 bases, with 17 bases left in between. For the CDR3, the DNA is TGTGCCAGCAGAAGAGACAGTCAACTACACTATGGCTACACCTTC. This gives the protein CASRRDSQLHYGYTF.

The genes are TRBV2 and TRBJ2-7; D unclear. V lost 4 bases and J lost 6, with 13 bases in between. Germline assignment: CDR1 SNHLY and CDR2 FYNNEI. CDR3 size: 13 residues. The DNA for the CDR3 is TGTGCCAGCAGTGGATCAATAACGGGCGAGCAGTACTTC. It translates to CASSGSITGEQYF.

This clone was counted a single time. The chain is built from TRBV7-2 and TRBJ2-3, with 9 bases fitting TRBD2. The CDR3 has 18 amino acids. V shed 5 bases and J 4 bases; nucleotides not matched to a gene: 16. Germline V lookup: CDR1 SGHTA, CDR2 FQGNSA. CDR3 nucleotide sequence: TGTGCCAGCAGCCCCCTGGGCGTAGCGGGGGCCCGGGCAGATACGCAGTATTTT. Translated: CASSPLGVAGARADTQYF.

The rearrangement links TRBV5-6 to TRBJ1-6, with D perhaps TRBD1 (5 bases). V gave up 2 bases and J gave up 11 bases, with 8 bases separating them. Germline V lookup: CDR1 SGHDT, CDR2 YYEEEE. CDR3 length: 12 amino acids. CDR3 DNA sequence: TGTGCCAGCAGCTTTGAAGGGGCACCCCTCCACTTT. Translated, it gives CASSFEGAPLHF. Full variable domain (remainder filled in from reference TRBV5-6 and TRBJ1-6): DAGVTQSPTHLIKTRGQQVTLRCSPKSGHDTVSWYQQALGQGPQFIFQYYEEEERQRGNFPDRFSGHQFPNYSSELNVNALLLGDSALYLCASSFEGAPLHFGNGTRLTVT.

The V and J genes are TRBV30 and TRBJ2-3, with TRBD2 matching 8 bases. Per germline, CDR1 GTSNPN and CDR2 SVGIG (reference sequence). V dropped 0 bases and J dropped 2; count of bases not matched to a gene: 7. There are 16 residues in the CDR3. The CDR3 here is CAWSVGTSRDTDTQYF. CDR3 sequence (DNA): TGTGCCTGGAGTGTAGGGACTAGTCGTGACACAGATACGCAGTATTTT.

The rearrangement uses TRBV30 and TRBJ2-7, with 8 bases identical to TRBD1. The germline V gene has CDR1 GTSNPN and CDR2 SVGIG (reference sequence). The length of the CDR3 is 14 residues. With 0 bases clipped from V and 2 bases from J, the junction kept 3 bases outside the gene matches. The CDR3 protein is CAWSVGTGAYEQYF. As DNA, the CDR3 is TGTGCCTGGAGTGTAGGGACAGGAGCCTACGAGCAGTACTTC. The full variable domain, in which reference TRBV30 and TRBJ2-7 provide the parts outside the CDR3, is SQTIHQWPATLVQPVGSPLSLECTVEGTSNPNLYWYRQAAGRGLQLLFYSVGIGQISSEVPQNLSASRPQDRQFILSSKKLLLSDSGFYLCAWSVGTGAYEQYFGPGTRLTVT.

Remarks on this clone: One end of the junction varies from germline; a read error may be responsible. The chain uses TRBV7-9 and TRBJ1-4; D remains ambiguous. Per germline, CDR1 SEHNR and CDR2 FQNEAQ (reference sequence). There are 16 residues in the CDR3. The DNA for the CDR3 is TGTGCCAGCAGCTTAGTGTACGTGGTAACTAATGAAAAATTGTTTTTT. This translates into CASSLVYVVTNEKLFF.

This sequence joins TRBV5-5 and TRBJ1-2, with unresolved D. Germline V CDR1 and CDR2: SGHKS, YYEKEE (reference sequence). This CDR3 is built from 13 residues. V dropped 4 bases and J dropped 3 bases, with 10 bases sitting between them. CDR3 sequence (DNA): TGTGCCAGCAGCCCCCAATCGGACTATGGCTACACCTTC. Translating gives CASSPQSDYGYTF.

The V and J genes are TRBV7-8 and TRBJ2-3; the D is unclear. V was pared by 0 bases and J by 6 bases, with 13 bases between. Germline-derived CDR1 and CDR2 are SGHVS and FQNEAQ. This CDR3 has 15 amino acids. CDR3 bases: TGTGCCAGCAGCTTAGCGGCTCCTGAGGCCGATACGCAGTATTTT. Encoded protein: CASSLAAPEADTQYF.

For the CDR3, the DNA is TGTGCCAGCAGTTCCTCTCGGACTGGATCCTACGAGCAGTACTTC. Protein: CASSSSRTGSYEQYF. This chain links TRBV28 with TRBJ2-7; tentative D call: TRBD2 (5 bases). The germline gives CDR1 MDHEN, CDR2 SYDVKM. This CDR3 is built from 15 residues. V shed 4 bases and J shed 1 base, with 14 bases lying between them.

Details on this clone: The sample holds other DNA sequences that translate to the same CDR3. J is TRBJ2-7 and V is TRBV4-3; 7 bases are a match to TRBD1. This CDR3 comprises 15 residues. J lost 0 bases, V lost 3 bases, and 5 bases had no gene match. Germline lookup yields CDR1 LGHNA and CDR2 YSLEER. The CDR3 DNA follows: TGCGCCAGCAGCCAGGACAGGAGGAGCTCCTACGAGCAGTACTTC. As protein: CASSQDRRSSYEQYF.

The rearrangement links TRBV2 to TRBJ2-1, with D unclear. V lost 4 bases to trimming and J lost 8 bases, with 18 bases between them. The germline CDR1 and CDR2 sequences are SNHLY and FYNNEI. The CDR3 loop spans 15 amino acids. CDR3 in amino acids: CASSVAAVLFDEQFF. The CDR3 DNA reads as TGTGCCAGCAGTGTGGCGGCTGTACTCTTCGATGAGCAGTTCTTC. Using reference TRBV2 and TRBJ2-1 for the parts outside the CDR3, the full variable domain is EPEVTQTPSHQVTQMGQEVILRCVPISNHLYFYWYRQILGQKVEFLVSFYNNEISEKSEIFDDQFSVERPDGSNFTLKIRSTKLEDSAMYFCASSVAAVLFDEQFFGPGTRLTVL.

The chain is built from TRBV2 and TRBJ1-2; 10 bases fit TRBD1. Germline CDR1 reads SNHLY; CDR2 reads FYNNEI. V lost 5 bases and J lost 3; bases outside the gene matches: 12. The CDR3 length is 17 residues. CDR3 nucleotides: TGTGCCAGCAGTCCGGATCTGGGGACAGGGGTTTACTATGGCTACACCTTC. It is translated as CASSPDLGTGVYYGYTF.

V is TRBV4-2 and J is TRBJ2-1; possible D gene TRBD2, 6 bases. Trimming pared 4 bases from V and 8 bases from J, leaving 18 bases between. The CDR3 sequence is 15 residues long. Per the germline V gene, CDR1 is LGHNA and CDR2 is YNFKEQ. This chain's CDR3 is CASSRTGSPGDEQFF. In nucleotides, the CDR3 is TGTGCCAGCAGCCGAACGGGTTCACCGGGGGATGAGCAGTTCTTC.

The chain joins TRBV7-9 to TRBJ1-1; tentatively, D is TRBD1 (6 bases). The ends were cut back, 2 bases at V and 10 bases at J, with 14 bases in the middle. Germline V lookup: CDR1 SEHNR, CDR2 FQNEAQ (reference sequence). CDR3 length: 13 amino acids. In DNA, the CDR3 is TGTGCCAGCAGCTTAAATACAGGGATAGTAGCTTTCTTT. Translation gives CASSLNTGIVAFF. The full variable domain, with the rest looked up from reference TRBV7-9 and TRBJ1-1, is DTGVSQNPRHKITKRGQNVTFRCDPISEHNRLYWYRQTLGQGPEFLTYFQNEAQLEKSRLLSDRFSAERPKGSFSTLEIQRTEQGDSAMYLCASSLNTGIVAFFGQGTRLTVV.

The rearrangement joins TRBV19 to TRBJ1-3; TRBD1 might be the D (6 bases). The V gene lost 10 bases and the J gene lost 0 bases, with 10 bases spanning the gap. Looked up from germline, CDR1 is LNHDA and CDR2 is SQIVND (reference sequence). The length of the CDR3 is 13 residues. CDR3 in amino acids: CATSDSSGNTIYF. The CDR3 coding sequence is TGTGCCACCTCGGACAGCTCTGGAAACACCATATATTTT.

This chain connects TRBV6-5 to TRBJ1-6; possible D gene TRBD1, 6 bases. The CDR3 consists of 14 residues. V lost 5 bases to trimming and J lost 6 bases, with 11 bases between them. Looked up from germline, CDR1 is MNHEY and CDR2 is SVGAGI. CDR3 bases: TGTGCCAGCAGTGAGGACAGTCCTAATTCACCCCTCCACTTT. Encoded protein: CASSEDSPNSPLHF.

The V and J genes are TRBV28 and TRBJ2-3; possible D gene TRBD1, 6 bases. The V end lost 2 bases, the J end lost 4 bases, and 16 bases lay between the germline ends. The CDR3 has 16 residues. CDR1 is MDHEN and CDR2 is SYDVKM in the germline V gene. CDR3 sequence: CASSLIFDRIADTQYF. The CDR3 bases are TGTGCCAGCAGTTTAATTTTCGACAGGATTGCAGATACGCAGTATTTT.

This chain joins TRBV27 and TRBJ2-7, with a possible D match to TRBD1 (5 bases). In germline, CDR1 is MNHEY, CDR2 SMNVEV (reference sequence). Trimming shortened V by 5 bases and J by 2 bases, and 10 bases separated the two germline ends. The CDR3 contains 13 residues. The chain's CDR3 is CASSQRQTYEQYF. The CDR3 DNA follows: TGTGCCAGCAGTCAGAGACAGACCTACGAGCAGTACTTC.

The sample holds a few counts of this clone. The chain couples TRBV6-1 to TRBJ1-5; 7 bases agree with TRBD1. Germline V lookup: CDR1 MNHNS, CDR2 SASEGT. The CDR3 extends over 15 amino acids. Unmatched junction bases numbered 5, after V lost 4 bases and J lost 2 bases. CDR3 protein: CASSADRAGNQPQHF. Written as DNA, the CDR3 is TGTGCCAGCAGTGCTGACAGGGCAGGCAATCAGCCCCAGCATTTT.

The chain is built from TRBV6-1 and TRBJ1-5, with a tentative D call TRBD1 (5 bases). The germline V and J ends were trimmed by 8 bases and 3 bases, with 17 bases remaining between them. The CDR3 contains 15 residues. Germline CDR1 reads MNHNS; CDR2 reads SASEGT. The CDR3 sequence: CASSSPGDYNQPQHF. For the CDR3, the DNA is TGTGCCAGCTCCTCCCCCGGGGACTACAATCAGCCCCAGCATTTT.

This chain joins TRBV9 and TRBJ2-7; 9 positions match TRBD1. The V gene's germline CDR1 is SGDLS and CDR2 YYNGEE. The CDR3 spans 14 residues. The V gene end was trimmed by 6 bases and the J gene end by 7 bases; junction bases not matched to a gene: 11. CDR3 region: CASTPGQGTREQYF. CDR3 coding DNA: TGTGCCAGCACCCCGGGACAGGGTACGCGGGAGCAGTACTTC.

This sequence joins TRBV28 and TRBJ2-7, with 9 positions matching TRBD1. With 7 bases clipped from V and 3 bases from J, the junction kept 10 bases outside the gene matches. This CDR3 has 15 residues. Germline CDR1 is MDHEN and CDR2 is SYDVKM. The CDR3 is CASNRDRDYIYEQYF. CDR3 sequence (DNA): TGTGCCAGCAATAGGGACAGGGATTACATCTACGAGCAGTACTTC.

This rearrangement joins TRBV7-9 to TRBJ2-7, with 8 bases lining up with TRBD1. The CDR3 is made up of 16 amino acids. CDR1 is SEHNR, CDR2 FQNEAQ, per germline (reference sequence). Losses at the gene ends were 5 bases for V and 0 bases for J; bases not matched to a gene: 9. CDR3: CASSRGRDRISYEQYF. The CDR3 region has the DNA TGTGCCAGCAGCCGTGGTAGGGACAGGATCTCCTACGAGCAGTACTTC.

V usage is TRBV28 and J usage is TRBJ2-7; D is ambiguous. The CDR3 is made up of 13 amino acids. V was trimmed by 1 base and J by 0 bases, leaving 4 bases between them. Germline CDR1 reads MDHEN; CDR2 reads SYDVKM. CDR3 coding DNA: TGTGCCAGCAGTTTATTCTTCTCCTACGAGCAGTACTTC. It encodes CASSLFFSYEQYF. Looking up the rest from reference TRBV28 and TRBJ2-7 gives the full variable domain: DVKVTQSSRYLVKRTGEKVFLECVQDMDHENMFWYRQDPGLGLRLIYFSYDVKMKEKGDIPEGYSVSREKKERFSLILESASTNQTSMYLCASSLFFSYEQYFGPGTRLTVT.

The J gene is TRBJ2-2, the V gene TRBV28, with D possibly TRBD1 on 6 matching bases. This CDR3 region has 15 residues. Germline values: CDR1 MDHEN, CDR2 SYDVKM. V shed 1 base and J shed 7 bases, with 13 bases lying between them. Here the CDR3 reads CASSLYRDEGGELFF. As DNA, the CDR3 is TGTGCCAGCAGTTTATACAGGGATGAGGGCGGGGAGCTGTTTTTT.

The rearrangement uses TRBV4-1 and TRBJ2-3, with TRBD2 matching over 9 bases. From germline, CDR1 is MGHRA and CDR2 YSYEKL. The V segment lost 0 bases and the J segment 2 bases; nucleotides outside the gene matches: 9. This CDR3 comprises 18 residues. CDR3: CASSQDFPAGGNTDTQYF. As DNA, the CDR3 is TGCGCCAGCAGCCAAGACTTTCCAGCGGGGGGAAACACAGATACGCAGTATTTT.

The gene calls are TRBV7-8 and TRBJ1-2, with D possibly matching TRBD1 (5 bases). The V end was cut by 1 base, the J end by 4 bases, with 10 bases between. The CDR3 loop spans 14 amino acids. Germline V gene lookup returns CDR1 SGHVS and CDR2 FQNEAQ. DNA for the CDR3: TGTGCCAGCAGCTTAGGGGGCTCGGGCTATGGCTACACCTTC. Translating gives CASSLGGSGYGYTF.

The chain recombines TRBV9 with TRBJ1-1, with D maybe TRBD1 (5 bases). The length of the CDR3 is 13 residues. Germline CDR1 is SGDLS and CDR2 is YYNGEE. Trimming shortened V by 4 bases and J by 2 bases, and 9 bases separated the two germline ends. CDR3 sequence: CASSKTANTEAFF. The CDR3 DNA reads as TGTGCCAGCAGCAAGACAGCTAACACTGAAGCTTTCTTT.

This sequence joins TRBV4-2 and TRBJ2-5; TRBD2 is a possible D gene (6 bases). V lost 1 base to trimming and J lost 4 bases, with 10 bases between them. The CDR3 has 14 amino acids. Germline CDR1 reads LGHNA; CDR2 reads YNFKEQ. The CDR3 protein is CASSQGGGPETQYF. The CDR3 DNA reads as TGTGCCAGCAGCCAAGGCGGAGGGCCAGAGACCCAGTACTTC.

This chain joins TRBV19 and TRBJ2-7; weak D call: TRBD1 (6 bases). Trimming cost V 4 bases and J 4 bases, with 11 bases left between them. Germline values: CDR1 LNHDA, CDR2 SQIVND (reference sequence). The CDR3 runs to 13 residues. DNA for the CDR3: TGTGCCAGTAGTAGGACAGCTTCATACGAGCAGTACTTC. Its translation is CASSRTASYEQYF.